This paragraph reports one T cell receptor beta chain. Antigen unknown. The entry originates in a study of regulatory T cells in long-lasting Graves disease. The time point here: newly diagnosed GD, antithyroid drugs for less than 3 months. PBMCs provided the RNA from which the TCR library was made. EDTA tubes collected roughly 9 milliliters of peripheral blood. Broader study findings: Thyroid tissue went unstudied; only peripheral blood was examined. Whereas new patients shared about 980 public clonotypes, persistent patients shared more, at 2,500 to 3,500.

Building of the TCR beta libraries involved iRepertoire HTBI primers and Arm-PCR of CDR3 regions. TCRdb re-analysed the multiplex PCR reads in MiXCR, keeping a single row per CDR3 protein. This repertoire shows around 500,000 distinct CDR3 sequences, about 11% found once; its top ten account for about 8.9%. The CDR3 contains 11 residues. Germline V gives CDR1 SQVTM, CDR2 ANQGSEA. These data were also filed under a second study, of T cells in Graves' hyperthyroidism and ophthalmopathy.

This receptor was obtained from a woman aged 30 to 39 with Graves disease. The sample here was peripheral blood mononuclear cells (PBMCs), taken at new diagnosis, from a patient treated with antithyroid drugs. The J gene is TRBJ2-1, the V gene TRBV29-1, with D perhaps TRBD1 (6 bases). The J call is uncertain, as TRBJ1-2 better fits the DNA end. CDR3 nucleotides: TGCAGCGTGAGGCAGGGGAGTGGCTACACCTTC. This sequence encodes CSVRQGSGYTF.